This T cell receptor (beta chain) comes out of a study of metastatic and nonmetastatic thyroid tumors (dated by TCRdb to the early 2020s). For the study in its entirety: The researchers compared repertoires between peripheral blood samples and tumor or nodule tissue samples from patients with malignant or benign thyroid disease. Summary of the overall study and its limitations: TCR beta diversity was reported as significantly higher in malignant tumors than in benign nodules, in both blood and tumor samples.

No treatment had been received by any patient before thyroid surgery. The study retrospectively analysed patient clinical samples collected from about 2011 to 2018 using T-cell receptor beta sequencing. This clone was counted ten times or more. Its antigen has not been determined. The sample holds no much larger clone one base away, and base qualities are not on file. Deletion took 7 bases off V and 1 base off J, with a span of 13 bases between the germline ends. CDR1 LGHNT and CDR2 FRNRAP were looked up in the germline V gene. Reading from cysteine to phenylalanine, the CDR3 counts 14 amino acids. Of all the DNA, just the CDR3 is kept, 42 bases in frame from base 1. Library generation was performed with PCR. TCRdb shows the sequencer as Illumina HiSeq 4000. High-throughput sequencing was used to profile the TCR beta-chain CDR3 region of every patient. The original pipeline was this. Drawing on CDR3 differences between clinicopathological groups, the researchers built a classifier meant to tell apart patients with distant-metastatic papillary thyroid cancer. To measure repertoire diversity the researchers used the Shannon index, while the Morisita-Horn index served to gauge how similar the tumor and blood repertoires were. The public reads were reprocessed in TCRdb via fastp at Q25 and MiXCR, keeping in-frame beta chains. The V and J calls and clone size are TCRdb's, not the authors'. This sample has around 40,000 clones in its table, and roughly 25% of those were observed once. The biggest ten clones account for roughly 9.1% of the sample.

The specimen sequenced was blood. This chain is built from TRBV12-5 and TRBJ1-1; confidence is insufficient to name the D gene. This sequence was found in a female donor with papillary thyroid cancer or a benign thyroid nodule (not recorded which). Some clones in this sample may be carry-over from other donors' samples. The DNA sequence follows: TGTGCTAGTGCCCATAGTGGGTCGAACACTGAAGCTTTCTTT. This is translated as CASAHSGSNTEAFF. With the rest looked up from the reference TRBV12-5 and TRBJ1-1 genes rather than sequenced, the full variable domain is DARVTQTPRHKVTEMGQEVTMRCQPILGHNTVFWYRQTMMQGLELLAYFRNRAPLDDSGMPKDRFSAEMPDATLATLKIQPSEPRDSAVYFCASAHSGSNTEAFFGQGTRLTVV.